This T cell receptor (beta chain) is from a study of control samples from healthy donors and cancer patients. The V end was cut by 4 bases, the J end by 5 bases, with 8 bases between. CDR3 size: 13 residues. In germline, CDR1 is SNHLY, CDR2 FYNNEI. Here immunoSEQ multiplex PCR was the method, and the copy in TCRdb shows in-frame clones only, minus some. The table records around 230,000 clones, 90% to 95% of them present only once. The sample was blood. The gene calls are TRBV2 and TRBJ1-4; D might be TRBD1 (6 bases). The TCR originated in a man in his fifties in good health. The CDR3 here is CASSGDTNEKLFF. The DNA of the CDR3 is TGTGCCAGCAGTGGGGACACGAATGAAAAACTGTTTTTT.